The following is a T cell receptor (beta chain) sequence with its context. Template material for amplifying TCR beta CDR3 regions consisted of RNA transcripts. When the TCR CDR3 underwent first-round RT-PCR, the HTBI primer set was used. TCRdb redid the calling of the multiplex PCR reads with MiXCR, one entry per CDR3 protein. The table records some 700,000 distinct CDR3 sequences, roughly a sixth of them present only once. CDR3 length: 13 residues. The germline V and J ends were trimmed by 5 bases and 4 bases, with 11 bases remaining between them. Germline CDR1 and CDR2: MDHEN and SYDVKM. This specimen belongs to a study of T cells in Graves' hyperthyroidism and ophthalmopathy.

What was sequenced was blood. The source of this sequence is a man between 45 and 60 years old with Graves' hyperthyroidism. This chain connects TRBV28 to TRBJ2-5; D is unclear. CDR3 nucleotides: TGTGCCAGCAGTCCCCATTCCCCAGAGACCCAGTACTTC. Protein sequence: CASSPHSPETQYF.